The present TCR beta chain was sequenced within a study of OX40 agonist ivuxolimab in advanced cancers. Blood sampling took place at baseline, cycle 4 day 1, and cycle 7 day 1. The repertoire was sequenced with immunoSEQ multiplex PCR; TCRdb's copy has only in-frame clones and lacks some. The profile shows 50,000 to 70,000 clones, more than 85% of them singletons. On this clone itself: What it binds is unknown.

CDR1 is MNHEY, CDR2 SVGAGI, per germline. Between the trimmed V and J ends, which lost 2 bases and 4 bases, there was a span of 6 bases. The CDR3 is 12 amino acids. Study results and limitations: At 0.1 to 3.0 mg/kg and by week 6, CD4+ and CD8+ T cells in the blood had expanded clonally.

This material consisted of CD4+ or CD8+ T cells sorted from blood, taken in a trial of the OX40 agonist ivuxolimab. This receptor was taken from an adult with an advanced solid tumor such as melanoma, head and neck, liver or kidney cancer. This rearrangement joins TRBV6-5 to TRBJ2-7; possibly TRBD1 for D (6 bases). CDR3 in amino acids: CASSYTGYEQYF. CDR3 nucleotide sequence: TGTGCCAGCAGTTACACAGGGTACGAGCAGTACTTC.